The entry below describes one T cell receptor (beta chain). The antigen is undetermined. V dropped 6 bases and J dropped 2 bases, with 7 bases sitting between them. CDR1 and CDR2 from the germline V gene are SNHLY and FYNNEI. The CDR3 has 13 residues. This specimen belongs to a study of T cell repertoires in cytomegalovirus infection. Study summary: Signatures in public TCR beta sequences pointed to both CMV infection and matching HLA type.

TCRdb passed the reads through MiXCR, listing each CDR3 protein once. Counted here are roughly 500,000 distinct CDR3 sequences, roughly 34% occurring once; the ten biggest clones make up roughly a sixth. Source: cultured PBMCs, taken from culture after CMV antigen stimulation. The V gene is TRBV2, the J gene TRBJ2-2; weak D call: TRBD2 (5 bases). The sequence was obtained from a human donor in good health (CMV status not recorded). Some clones in this sample may be carry-over from other donors' samples. As DNA, the CDR3 is TGTGCCAGCAGCGGACTCAACACCGGGGAGCTGTTTTTT. It is translated as CASSGLNTGELFF. The variable domain in full, with the rest retrieved from reference TRBV2 and TRBJ2-2, is EPEVTQTPSHQVTQMGQEVILRCVPISNHLYFYWYRQILGQKVEFLVSFYNNEISEKSEIFDDQFSVERPDGSNFTLKIRSTKLEDSAMYFCASSGLNTGELFFGEGSRLTVL.